Listed below are T cell receptor beta chains from one sample, sequenced in a study of CD8 T cells in Susac syndrome. TCRdb re-called the immunoSEQ multiplex PCR reads through MiXCR, storing one row per CDR3 protein. The table lists some 170,000 distinct CDR3 sequences, roughly 93% of them singletons. Sequences were obtained from CD4+ T cells from PBMCs. These receptors originate from a human donor in good health. Both conserved end residues are part of each CDR3. The order of the fields is CDR3 DNA, CDR3 protein, D gene, V gene, J gene, clone size. A D gene is named only where the DNA matches it firmly. Expanded clones get a size class; other rows say once, few or many, or leave the size out.

CDR3 DNA: TGCGCCAGCAGCTTCGGAGTAGCGGCACAGGAGACCCAGTACTTC
CDR3 protein: CASSFGVAAQETQYF
D gene: -
V gene: TRBV5-1
J gene: TRBJ2-5
clone size: -

CDR3 DNA: TGTGCCAGCAGAAGGGACAGGGGAACAGATACGCAGTATTTT
CDR3 protein: CASRRDRGTDTQYF
D gene: TRBD1
V gene: TRBV2
J gene: TRBJ2-3
clone size: -

CDR3 DNA: TGTGCCAGCAGCACGCGGGGGAGTTACGAGCAGTACTTC
CDR3 protein: CASSTRGSYEQYF
D gene: TRBD2
V gene: TRBV7-2
J gene: TRBJ2-7
clone size: -

CDR3 DNA: TGTGCCAGCAGCCAAGAAGGGACAGCGGGTTTCTACTATGGCTACACCTTC
CDR3 protein: CASSQEGTAGFYYGYTF
D gene: TRBD1
V gene: TRBV3-1
J gene: TRBJ1-2
clone size: -

CDR3 DNA: TGTGCCAGCAGCCGCGGGACAGGGGGCTCCTACGAGCAGTTCTTC
CDR3 protein: CASSRGTGGSYEQFF
D gene: TRBD1
V gene: TRBV5-4
J gene: TRBJ2-1
clone size: -

CDR3 DNA: TGTGCCAGCTCACAGGCCGATGAGCAGTTCTTC
CDR3 protein: CASSQADEQFF
D gene: -
V gene: TRBV18
J gene: TRBJ2-1
clone size: -

CDR3 DNA: TGTGCCAGCAGCGTAGCACCCCAACAGGGGTCGTATGGCTACACCTTC
CDR3 protein: CASSVAPQQGSYGYTF
D gene: TRBD1
V gene: TRBV9
J gene: TRBJ1-2
clone size: -

CDR3 DNA: TGTGCCAGCTCTCAAGGGACACATGAAGCTTTCTTT
CDR3 protein: CASSQGTHEAFF
D gene: -
V gene: TRBV18
J gene: TRBJ1-1
clone size: once

CDR3 DNA: TGCGCCAGCAGCTTACCGACAGGTGGCCTGGACACTGAAGCTTTCTTT
CDR3 protein: CASSLPTGGLDTEAFF
D gene: -
V gene: TRBV5-1
J gene: TRBJ1-1
clone size: once

CDR3 DNA: TGTGCCACCATGGACTCGAGCTCCTACAATGAGCAGTTCTTC
CDR3 protein: CATMDSSSYNEQFF
D gene: -
V gene: TRBV15
J gene: TRBJ2-1
clone size: -

CDR3 DNA: TGTGCCAGCAGCCGGACGGTGGATGAGACCCAGTACTTC
CDR3 protein: CASSRTVDETQYF
D gene: -
V gene: TRBV5-6
J gene: TRBJ2-5
clone size: -

CDR3 DNA: TGCAGTGCCCCCGGACAGGGAATCACTGAAGCTTTCTTT
CDR3 protein: CSAPGQGITEAFF
D gene: TRBD1
V gene: TRBV20-1
J gene: TRBJ1-1
clone size: -

CDR3 DNA: TGTGCCAGCAGCCAACAGGACAGGGGAGACGAGCAGTACTTC
CDR3 protein: CASSQQDRGDEQYF
D gene: TRBD1
V gene: TRBV3-1
J gene: TRBJ2-7
clone size: -

CDR3 DNA: TGCGCCAGCGGCCCGGATTGCTTGGACATTTCAGAAGCTTTCTTT
CDR3 protein: CASGPDCLDISEAFF
D gene: -
V gene: TRBV23-1
J gene: TRBJ1-1
clone size: -

CDR3 DNA: TGCAGTGCTTCAGGGGGCTCTGGGGCCAACGTCCTGACTTTC
CDR3 protein: CSASGGSGANVLTF
D gene: TRBD1
V gene: TRBV20-1
J gene: TRBJ2-6
clone size: -

CDR3 DNA: TGTGCCATCAGGTCTACCGGGACACCGGTTGAATACACCTTC
CDR3 protein: CAIRSTGTPVEYTF
D gene: -
V gene: TRBV10-3
J gene: TRBJ1-2
clone size: -